Sequencing of this T cell receptor beta chain was carried out in a study of blood T cell repertoires in COVID-19. For the study at large: In each case, the material was cDNA or gDNA derived from T cells, B-cell-depleted T cells, or PBMCs.

Using immunoSEQ multiplex PCR, the repertoire was profiled, and TCRdb retains in-frame clones only, with some absent. The sample holds around 270,000 clones, about 80% seen once. The germline V and J ends were trimmed by 7 bases and 5 bases, with 17 bases remaining between them. The germline gives CDR1 MDHEN, CDR2 SYDVKM. This CDR3 contains 14 residues. Recruited during active infection, patients (from Seattle) were subsequently followed longitudinally. The gene calls are TRBV28 and TRBJ1-1; possible D gene TRBD1, 5 bases. The sample consisted of peripheral blood. The sequence was obtained from a person aged 70 to 85 with COVID-19, enrolled during active disease. CDR3 in DNA: TGTGCCAGCATCCCCCCGGGGGAGGGTACTGAAGCTTTCTTT. This gives the protein CASIPPGEGTEAFF.